In its sample, the clone carrying this T cell receptor beta chain ranks as medium-sized. As processed by the authors: Using reference gene primer amplification, nucleated cell counts were estimated. Sequencing used immunoSEQ multiplex PCR; TCRdb keeps in-frame clones, though not all of them. V, J and clone size are taken as reported in that table, and D and trimming were inferred from the DNA itself. The sample holds 15,000 to 20,000 clones, approximately 80% seen once. Trimming left V 3 bases short and J 5 bases short, with 14 bases between. The CDR3 length is 14 residues. Germline CDR1 and CDR2: MNHNS and SASEGT. The data were taken from a study of blood T cell repertoires in COVID-19. Study details: Researchers got acute and convalescent COVID-19 samples from the United States, Italy and Spain. Sources were T cells, B-cell-depleted T cells, or PBMCs; the material itself was cDNA or gDNA.

Material for sequencing was peripheral blood. V usage is TRBV6-1 and J usage is TRBJ2-7, with D perhaps matching TRBD1 (5 bases). The TCR was taken from a woman in her 70s with active COVID-19. The CDR3 region has the DNA TGTGCCAGCAGTGACCAGAGTGGGGCCCACGAGCAGTACTTC. The encoded protein is CASSDQSGAHEQYF.